A single sample gave rise to the 9 T cell receptor beta chains below, sequenced in a study of blood T cell repertoires in COVID-19. Clones were sequenced by immunoSEQ multiplex PCR, and TCRdb holds only the in-frame ones, with some missing. The repertoire holds 160,000 or so clones, with about nine tenths as singletons. The sample comprised peripheral blood. Receptors originate from a woman aged 60-75 years who had recovered from COVID-19.

This clone was counted only a few times. CDR3 residues: CASSFSTGNEQYF. CDR3 nucleotides: TGTGCCAGCAGTTTCTCGACAGGGAACGAGCAGTACTTC. The genes are TRBV12-3 or TRBV12-4 and TRBJ2-7; 7 bases are shared with TRBD1. CDR3 length equals 13 residues. The ends lost 3 bases at V and 5 bases at J; junction bases unmatched: 4.

This chain connects TRBV4-3 to TRBJ1-5; weak D call: TRBD1 (6 bases). This CDR3 contains 14 residues. V was trimmed by 0 bases and J by 6 bases, leaving 9 bases between them. Germline values: CDR1 LGHNA, CDR2 YSLEER. This CDR3 reads CASSQDKGVQPQHF. As DNA, the CDR3 is TGCGCCAGCAGCCAAGATAAGGGGGTTCAGCCCCAGCATTTT.

This chain connects TRBV7-9 to TRBJ2-7; the match to TRBD1 covers 9 bases. Germline assignment: CDR1 SEHNR and CDR2 FQNEAQ (reference sequence). The CDR3 is made up of 15 amino acids. Trimming cost V 5 bases and J 3 bases; bases outside gene matches: 8. CDR3 loop: CASSGGQGTFYEQYF. The CDR3, as DNA: TGTGCCAGCAGCGGGGGACAGGGCACCTTCTACGAGCAGTACTTC.

This chain joins TRBV6-2 or TRBV6-3 and TRBJ2-5; TRBD1 matches at 8 bases. Trimming removed 2 bases from V and 5 bases from J; junction bases left unmatched: 7. The CDR3 consists of 15 residues. The germline V gene encodes CDR1 MNHEY and CDR2 SVGEGT. CDR3: CASSYGPGGAETQYF. Written as DNA, the CDR3 is TGTGCCAGCAGTTACGGCCCAGGGGGCGCGGAGACCCAGTACTTC.

The chain couples TRBV6-5 to TRBJ2-3; 9 bases match TRBD1. CDR1 is MNHEY, CDR2 SVGAGI, per germline. This CDR3 is built from 15 residues. The junction had 6 bases not matched to a gene; V was cut back by 4 bases and J by 4 bases. The chain's CDR3 is CASSSYRGQADTQYF. The DNA for the CDR3 is TGTGCCAGCAGTTCCTACAGGGGGCAGGCAGATACGCAGTATTTT.

The chain couples TRBV27 to TRBJ2-1; D ambiguous. Trimming stripped 2 bases from V and 8 bases from J, with 13 bases between. The V gene's germline CDR1 is MNHEY and CDR2 SMNVEV (reference sequence). The CDR3 is made up of 14 amino acids. The CDR3 DNA sequence: TGTGCCAGCAGTTTAGTGACTGGTGGCCATGAGCAGTTCTTC. Amino acid sequence: CASSLVTGGHEQFF.

The chain couples TRBV21-1 to TRBJ2-2; the table gives TRBD2 as D, unverified against the DNA. TRBV21-1 corresponds to a pseudogene. The length of the CDR3 is 15 residues. The CDR3 protein is CASTSSLGGAGELFF. The DNA for the CDR3 is TGTGCCAGCACCTCGAGTCTTGGCGGGGCCGGGGAGCTGTTTTTT.

This clone was recorded once. This chain uses TRBV5-5 with TRBJ1-2; possibly TRBD1 for D (5 bases). CDR1 and CDR2 from the germline V gene are SGHKS and YYEKEE (reference sequence). The CDR3 spans 14 residues. V lost 4 bases and J lost 4, with 14 bases in between. CDR3 sequence (DNA): TGTGCCAGCAGCCGGGTCGAAGGGGTCTATGGCTACACCTTC. Translation: CASSRVEGVYGYTF.

The chain carries TRBV28 and TRBJ2-5; D is uncertain. The germline CDR1 and CDR2 sequences are MDHEN and SYDVKM. This CDR3 has 11 residues. The germline V and J ends were trimmed by 9 bases and 5 bases, with 10 bases remaining between them. For the CDR3, the DNA is TGTGCCAGTACTGTTAGCGAGACCCAGTACTTC. Protein product: CASTVSETQYF.